The rows below give T cell receptor beta chains drawn from one sample of a study of OX40 agonist ivuxolimab in advanced cancers. Data came from immunoSEQ multiplex PCR; TCRdb stores just in-frame clones and leaves some out. Of roughly 92,000 clones in the sample, roughly 89% were seen once. Sequenced here: CD4+ or CD8+ T cells sorted from blood, sampled in a trial of the OX40 agonist ivuxolimab. The receptor set was obtained from an adult with an advanced solid tumor such as melanoma, head and neck, liver or kidney cancer. The CDR3 runs from the conserved cysteine through the conserved F or W. D genes are given only for firm matches. Only part of the rows carry a size: once, few, many, or a class if the clone is expanded.

D: TRBD2; J: TRBJ2-3; size: .; V: TRBV5-4; DNA: TGTGCCAGCAGCCCCCAGGGACTAGCGGTGACAGATACGCAGTATTTT; CDR3: CASSPQGLAVTDTQYF
D: TRBD1; J: TRBJ2-7; size: .; V: TRBV11-3; DNA: TGTGCCAGCAGCCCGGGACAGGGTTACGAGCAGTACTTC; CDR3: CASSPGQGYEQYF
D: .; J: TRBJ2-3; size: .; V: TRBV13; DNA: TGTGCCAGCAGCACCCTGACAGAGAGGGACACAGATACGCAGTATTTT; CDR3: CASSTLTERDTDTQYF
D: .; J: TRBJ2-7; size: once; V: TRBV30; DNA: TGTGCCTGCGGCTTGGCGGGAACCTACGAGCAGTACTTC; CDR3: CACGLAGTYEQYF
D: TRBD1; J: TRBJ1-2; size: .; V: TRBV2; DNA: TGTGCCAGCAGTGATAACACAGGGGGCGCGGACTATGGCTACACCTTC; CDR3: CASSDNTGGADYGYTF
D: .; J: TRBJ2-3; size: .; V: TRBV11-2; DNA: TGTGCCAGCAGCTTAGATCGGGCACAGGGAAGGTATTTT; CDR3: CASSLDRAQGRYF
D: TRBD1; J: TRBJ2-7; size: .; V: TRBV11-3; DNA: TGTGCCAGCAGCTTAGGTGGGACAGGGATCTACGAGCAGTACTTC; CDR3: CASSLGGTGIYEQYF
D: .; J: TRBJ2-5; size: .; V: TRBV7-2; DNA: TGTGCCAGCAGCGTCATGGAGACACTTCGAGAGACCCAGTACTTC; CDR3: CASSVMETLRETQYF
D: .; J: TRBJ1-1; size: .; V: TRBV15; DNA: TGTGCCACCAGCAGAGTGGGAAACACTGAAGCTTTCTTT; CDR3: CATSRVGNTEAFF
D: TRBD2; J: TRBJ2-7; size: .; V: TRBV27; DNA: TGTGCCAGCAGTATAGGGACTATTACCTACGAGCAGTACTTC; CDR3: CASSIGTITYEQYF
D: TRBD1; J: TRBJ2-5; size: .; V: TRBV18; DNA: TGTGCCAGCTCAGAAGGGACAGGCCAAGAGACCCAGTACTTC; CDR3: CASSEGTGQETQYF
D: .; J: TRBJ1-6; size: .; V: TRBV15; DNA: TGTGCCACCAGCAGAGAAAGGGGGTGGAATTCACCCCTCCACTTT; CDR3: CATSRERGWNSPLHF
D: .; J: TRBJ1-5; size: once; V: TRBV6-6; DNA: TGTGCCAGCAGTTACGTGGCCAACAATCAGCCCCAGCATTTT; CDR3: CASSYVANNQPQHF
D: .; J: TRBJ1-5; size: .; V: TRBV5-1; DNA: TGCGCCAGCAGCCCCTACGCCGGGGAGAATCAGCCCCAGCATTTT; CDR3: CASSPYAGENQPQHF
D: .; J: TRBJ1-5; size: .; V: TRBV19; DNA: TGTGCCAGTAGTACTCGGTTGGGGGGTCAGCCCCAGCATTTT; CDR3: CASSTRLGGQPQHF
D: .; J: TRBJ1-1; size: .; V: TRBV19; DNA: TGTGCCAGTCAGGACTATCTGAACACTGAAGCTTTCTTT; CDR3: CASQDYLNTEAFF
D: TRBD1; J: TRBJ1-2; size: .; V: TRBV5-1; DNA: TGCGCCAGCAGCTTGGTAGCAGGGACAGGCGCTGGCTACACCTTC; CDR3: CASSLVAGTGAGYTF
D: .; J: TRBJ2-7; size: .; V: TRBV5-4; DNA: TGTGCCAGCAGCTTGGAGGGGGTCTCCTACGAGCAGTACTTC; CDR3: CASSLEGVSYEQYF
D: .; J: TRBJ1-4; size: .; V: TRBV18; DNA: TGTGCCAGCTCACAGGGGACCCGTACAACTAATGAAAAACTGTTTTTT; CDR3: CASSQGTRTTNEKLFF
D: TRBD1; J: TRBJ2-3; size: .; V: TRBV30; DNA: TGTGCCTGGGGGACAGCTTCTAGCACAGATACGCAGTATTTT; CDR3: CAWGTASSTDTQYF
D: .; J: TRBJ1-4; size: .; V: TRBV5-1; DNA: TGCGCCAGCAGCTTGGTATCCTTCGGAGAAAAACTGTTTTTT; CDR3: CASSLVSFGEKLFF
D: .; J: TRBJ2-7; size: .; V: TRBV28; DNA: TGTGCCAGCAGTTTACGACATCCGGGCTACGAGCAGTACTTC; CDR3: CASSLRHPGYEQYF
D: .; J: TRBJ2-2; size: .; V: TRBV9; DNA: TGTGCCAGCAGCGTAGGGGCTAGCGACACCGGGGAGCTGTTTTTT; CDR3: CASSVGASDTGELFF
D: .; J: TRBJ2-1; size: .; V: TRBV27; DNA: TGTGCCAGCAGAAGGACAGACCTAAATGAGCAGTTCTTC; CDR3: CASRRTDLNEQFF
D: TRBD1; J: TRBJ2-7; size: .; V: TRBV5-1; DNA: TGCGCCAGCAGCTCAACCTGGGACAGGGGCTACGAGCAGTACTTC; CDR3: CASSSTWDRGYEQYF
D: TRBD1; J: TRBJ1-3; size: .; V: TRBV18; DNA: TGTGCCAGCTCCCTAGACAGGGGGCTGGCTGGAAACACCATATATTTT; CDR3: CASSLDRGLAGNTIYF
D: .; J: TRBJ2-5; size: .; V: TRBV30; DNA: TGTGCCTGGAGTTTGAGGGACCGTGAGACCCAGTACTTC; CDR3: CAWSLRDRETQYF
D: .; J: TRBJ1-4; size: .; V: TRBV30; DNA: TGTGCCTGGAGAGGGCTCACCGGGCCTATAGGTGAAAAACTGTTTTTT; CDR3: CAWRGLTGPIGEKLFF
D: .; J: TRBJ1-1; size: .; V: TRBV30; DNA: TGTGCCTGGACGAAAAGGACCGGAGACACTGAAGCTTTCTTT; CDR3: CAWTKRTGDTEAFF
D: TRBD1; J: TRBJ2-2; size: .; V: TRBV5-1; DNA: TGCGCCAGCAGCTTGGGTGGACAGGCGAACACCGGGGAGCTGTTTTTT; CDR3: CASSLGGQANTGELFF
D: .; J: TRBJ1-1; size: .; V: TRBV5-3; DNA: TGTGCCAGAAGCTTTTCGGAGGAGAACACTGAAGCTTTCTTT; CDR3: CARSFSEENTEAFF
D: TRBD1; J: TRBJ1-5; size: .; V: TRBV15; DNA: TGTGCCACCAGCATCGACAGGGCAGGCAATCAGCCCCAGCATTTT; CDR3: CATSIDRAGNQPQHF
D: TRBD1; J: TRBJ1-6; size: .; V: TRBV9; DNA: TGTGCCAGCAGCGTAGACCCCCACAGGGGTGATTCACCCCTCCACTTT; CDR3: CASSVDPHRGDSPLHF
D: TRBD2; J: TRBJ2-3; size: once; V: TRBV18; DNA: TGTGCCAGCTCAATTCGGACTAGCGGCACAGATACGCAGTATTTT; CDR3: CASSIRTSGTDTQYF
D: .; J: TRBJ2-3; size: .; V: TRBV7-3; DNA: TGTGCCAGCAGCCCCACCGGAGATACGCAGTATTTT; CDR3: CASSPTGDTQYF
D: TRBD1; J: TRBJ2-1; size: many; V: TRBV7-7; DNA: TGTGCCAGCAGCATGGGACAGGGGAAGGCCAATGAGCAGTTCTTC; CDR3: CASSMGQGKANEQFF
D: .; J: TRBJ2-2; size: .; V: TRBV7-3; DNA: TGTGCCAGCAGCCCGACAGGATCGAACACCGGGGAGCTGTTTTTT; CDR3: CASSPTGSNTGELFF
D: TRBD2; J: TRBJ2-6; size: once; V: TRBV7-8; DNA: TGTGCCAGCCAACTGCGGGGGGACGGGGCCAACGTCCTGACTTTC; CDR3: CASQLRGDGANVLTF
D: TRBD2; J: TRBJ2-1; size: .; V: TRBV25-1; DNA: TGTGCCAGCAGTTCGCCACGGGGGGGCGGCTCCTACAATGAGCAGTTCTTC; CDR3: CASSSPRGGGSYNEQFF
D: TRBD2; J: TRBJ2-3; size: .; V: TRBV19; DNA: TGTGCCAGTAGATCCCGGGGGGCAGATACGCAGTATTTT; CDR3: CASRSRGADTQYF
D: .; J: TRBJ2-7; size: .; V: TRBV9; DNA: TGTGCCAGCAGCCCCGACTACGCCTACGAGCAGTACTTC; CDR3: CASSPDYAYEQYF
D: .; J: TRBJ1-2; size: .; V: TRBV27; DNA: TGTGCCAGCAGGAATCCCCGGAGCAACTATGGCTACACCTTC; CDR3: CASRNPRSNYGYTF
D: .; J: TRBJ1-2; size: .; V: TRBV6-1; DNA: TGTGCCAGCAGACTCGAGGCAGGGCCGAGCCCTGGCTACACCTTC; CDR3: CASRLEAGPSPGYTF
D: TRBD1; J: TRBJ1-6; size: .; V: TRBV4-1; DNA: TGCGCCAGCAGCCAAGTTAACAGGGGAAATTCCCTCCACTTT; CDR3: CASSQVNRGNSLHF
D: TRBD1; J: TRBJ1-2; size: .; V: TRBV7-9; DNA: TGTGCCAGCAGCAAGGGACAGCCCCCCTATGGCTACACCTTC; CDR3: CASSKGQPPYGYTF
D: TRBD2; J: TRBJ2-5; size: .; V: TRBV28; DNA: TGTGCCAGCAGTTTAGGAGGTAGCGGGAGCGAGACCCAGTACTTC; CDR3: CASSLGGSGSETQYF
D: .; J: TRBJ2-5; size: .; V: TRBV7-2; DNA: TGTGCCAGCAGCCGGTACCAAGAGACCCAGTACTTC; CDR3: CASSRYQETQYF
D: TRBD2; J: TRBJ2-7; size: .; V: TRBV30; DNA: TGTGCCTACCAGCGGGAGCCCCCCTACGAGCAGTACTTC; CDR3: CAYQREPPYEQYF
D: .; J: TRBJ1-2; size: .; V: TRBV10-3; DNA: TGTGCCATCAGTGACGAAAAACAGTTGGTACGTGGAGGCTACACCTTC; CDR3: CAISDEKQLVRGGYTF
D: .; J: TRBJ2-7; size: .; V: TRBV18; DNA: TGTGCCAGCTCACCCGACCGGGTAACCTACGAGCAGTACTTC; CDR3: CASSPDRVTYEQYF
D: .; J: TRBJ2-3; size: .; V: TRBV5-1; DNA: TGCGCCAGCAGCTTGCGGGGGCGGTCAGATACGCAGTATTTT; CDR3: CASSLRGRSDTQYF
D: .; J: TRBJ1-4; size: .; V: TRBV5-1; DNA: TGCGCCAGCAGCTTGTCTACGGGGGGAGGGAATGAAAAACTGTTTTTT; CDR3: CASSLSTGGGNEKLFF
D: TRBD1; J: TRBJ1-1; size: .; V: TRBV25-1; DNA: TGTGCCAGCAGTTACAGGGGCATGAACACTGAAGCTTTCTTT; CDR3: CASSYRGMNTEAFF
D: TRBD1; J: TRBJ1-6; size: few; V: TRBV2; DNA: TGTGTGCCCGACAGGGTTCGGAATTCACCCCTCCACTTT; CDR3: CVPDRVRNSPLHF